This T cell receptor (beta chain) was obtained from a study of vaccination and CD4 T cells after COVID-19. Study-wide findings and caveats: The median proportion of reactive clones detected only post-vaccination in convalescent patients was about 87%. Post-vaccination reactive clonotypes (median roughly 35) did not differ significantly from post-infection (approximately 20).

Treatment: roughly nine-day PBMC culture with coronavirus spike peptide pools or control peptides (ViraFEST assay). CDR1 and CDR2 from the germline V gene are SGHTA and FQGNSA. The CDR3 sequence is 14 residues long. Trimming took 3 bases from V and 8 from J; bases not matched to a gene: 7. The Oncomine TCR Beta short-read assay was what sequenced the DNA obtained from cultured CD4+ T cells. Researchers extracted genomic DNA from CD4+ T cells that had been cultured. TCRdb reprocessed the PCR reads with MiXCR, giving one entry per CDR3 protein. The table shows roughly 10,000 distinct CDR3 sequences, with roughly 53% occurring only once. For this clonotype: Its antigen remains unidentified.

The origin of this receptor is a human donor who had recovered from COVID-19. Sequenced sample: CD4+ T cells from blood, cultured in vitro. The gene calls are TRBV7-2 and TRBJ2-3; TRBD1 agrees at 8 bases. This CDR3 is CASSLKQGEVTQYF. CDR3 sequence (DNA): TGTGCCAGCAGCTTGAAACAGGGGGAAGTTACGCAGTATTTT.